These 31 T cell receptor beta chains were all obtained from the same sample, sequenced in a study of CD8 T cells in ankylosing spondylitis. Study-wide results and limits: Blood from ankylosing spondylitis patients appeared to carry a characteristic roughly eight-variant TCR beta motif.

TCRdb reprocessed the 5' RACE reads via MiXCR and lists one record per CDR3 protein. Found here are about 480,000 distinct CDR3 sequences, 17% of them singletons; the top ten hold under 1.2%. These TCRs are of unknown antigen specificity. The sequenced sample consisted of blood, either unsorted or a sorted T cell fraction (not recorded which). The receptors here all came from a male donor with ankylosing spondylitis.

This clonotype has a count of ten or more. The chain has TRBV12-3 or TRBV12-4 and TRBJ2-7; 10 bases are shared with TRBD1. V was pared by 4 bases and J by 7 bases, with 13 bases of the junction left unmatched. The CDR3 covers 16 residues. The CDR3 protein is CASSSPRDRGKGEQYF. The CDR3 DNA reads as TGTGCCAGCAGTTCACCCCGGGACAGGGGTAAGGGTGAGCAGTACTTC.

CDR3 amino acids: CSLIWGGTDTQYF. For the CDR3, the DNA is TGCAGTCTCATTTGGGGGGGCACAGATACGCAGTATTTT. The gene calls are TRBV20-1 and TRBJ2-3, with a tentative D call TRBD2 (6 bases). CDR3 length: 13 residues. V was cut by 8 bases and J by 1 base, with 13 bases left in between. The germline V gene has CDR1 DFQATT and CDR2 SNEGSKA (reference sequence).

In its sample, this clonotype was seen many times. The J gene is TRBJ1-2, the V gene TRBV7-9; tentative D call: TRBD1 (6 bases). V lost 1 base, J lost 2 bases, and 8 bases lay in between. The CDR3 extends over 14 amino acids. In germline, CDR1 is SEHNR, CDR2 FQNEAQ (reference sequence). The DNA of the CDR3 is TGTGCCAGCAGCTTAGTAGGACAGAACTATGGCTACACCTTC. The encoded protein is CASSLVGQNYGYTF.

This clonotype has ten or more counts. The chain employs TRBV12-3 or TRBV12-4 and TRBJ2-2; D possibly corresponds to TRBD2 (5 bases). V dropped 8 bases and J dropped 4 bases, with 17 bases sitting between them. The CDR3 has 15 residues. The CDR3 region is CASAKVGEGTGELFF. CDR3 coding DNA: TGTGCCAGCGCTAAAGTGGGAGAGGGCACCGGGGAGCTGTTTTTT.

V and J are TRBV12-3 or TRBV12-4 and TRBJ2-7; 13 bases map to TRBD2. The junction had 6 bases not matched to a gene; V was cut back by 8 bases and J by 2 bases. There are 15 residues in the CDR3. CDR3 nucleotides: TGTGCCAGCCGGAGGGGACTAGCGGGAACCTACGAGCAGTACTTC. Amino acids: CASRRGLAGTYEQYF.

The chain recombines TRBV5-4 with TRBJ1-1, with 7 bases identical to TRBD1. CDR1 is SGHNT, CDR2 YYREEE, per germline (reference sequence). The CDR3 length is 13 residues. V lost 7 bases to trimming and J lost 7 bases; unmatched junction nucleotides: 10. The CDR3 sequence is CASGDRVPIEAFF. In DNA form, the CDR3 reads TGTGCCAGCGGCGACAGGGTGCCTATTGAAGCTTTCTTT.

The genes are TRBV5-1 and TRBJ2-1; tentatively, D is TRBD1 or TRBD2 (5 bases each). The CDR3 runs 15 residues. The V and J ends lost 1 base and 5 bases respectively, with 13 bases between them. The V gene's germline CDR1 is SGHRS and CDR2 YFSETQ. The CDR3 sequence: CASSLWASRDNEQFF. The CDR3 DNA is TGCGCCAGCAGCTTGTGGGCTAGCAGGGACAATGAGCAGTTCTTC.

This clonotype turned up a few times. The chain carries TRBV6-5 and TRBJ2-3; 7 positions match TRBD1. The CDR3 has 16 residues. With 4 bases clipped from V and 4 bases from J, the junction kept 11 bases outside the gene matches. Germline V lookup: CDR1 MNHEY, CDR2 SVGAGI. This CDR3 is CASSSSGTATPDTQYF. Written as DNA, the CDR3 is TGTGCCAGCAGTTCTTCCGGGACAGCTACCCCAGATACGCAGTATTTT.

Ten or more counts support this clonotype. The chain joins TRBV12-3 or TRBV12-4 to TRBJ2-1, with D possibly being TRBD1 (6 bases). The CDR3 extends over 17 amino acids. Trimming removed 3 bases from V and 0 bases from J, with 15 bases in between. CDR3 nucleotides: TGTGCCAGCAGTTTCCCGCTAGGGGGTAGCTCCTACAATGAGCAGTTCTTC. The encoded protein is CASSFPLGGSSYNEQFF.

This clonotype was detected a few times. The J gene is TRBJ1-4, the V gene TRBV2; TRBD1 matches 11 bases. CDR1 is SNHLY, CDR2 FYNNEI, per germline. Losses at the gene ends were 6 bases for V and 8 bases for J; bases not matched to a gene: 5. The CDR3 sequence is 14 residues long. The CDR3 sequence: CASRLDRGREKLFF. The DNA of the CDR3 is TGTGCCAGCAGACTGGACAGGGGGCGGGAAAAACTGTTTTTT.

This clonotype has only a few counts. The chain links TRBV28 to TRBJ1-1; 9 nucleotides line up with TRBD1. V lost 8 bases, J lost 0 bases, and 4 bases stayed unmatched. The germline CDR1 and CDR2 sequences are MDHEN and SYDVKM. This CDR3 has 14 amino acids. The CDR3 coding sequence is TGTGCCAGCGGGGACAGGGCTTTGAACACTGAAGCTTTCTTT. Its protein is CASGDRALNTEAFF. Combining the CDR3 with reference TRBV28 and TRBJ1-1 gives the whole variable domain DVKVTQSSRYLVKRTGEKVFLECVQDMDHENMFWYRQDPGLGLRLIYFSYDVKMKEKGDIPEGYSVSREKKERFSLILESASTNQTSMYLCASGDRALNTEAFFGQGTRLTVV.

This clonotype was detected a few times. The chain links TRBV7-2 to TRBJ1-2; D ambiguous. V lost 0 bases, J lost 0 bases, and 5 bases lay in between. Germline V gene lookup returns CDR1 SGHTA and CDR2 FQGNSA. CDR3 length: 14 residues. The CDR3 coding sequence is TGTGCCAGCAGCTTAGCGACACCTAACTATGGCTACACCTTC. This sequence encodes CASSLATPNYGYTF. Using reference TRBV7-2 and TRBJ1-2 for the parts outside the CDR3, the full variable domain is GAGVSQSPSNKVTEKGKDVELRCDPISGHTALYWYRQSLGQGLEFLIYFQGNSAPDKSGLPSDRFSAERTGGSVSTLTIQRTQQEDSAVYLCASSLATPNYGYTFGSGTRLTVV.

The chain carries TRBV2 and TRBJ1-1, with 7 bases lining up with TRBD1. With 6 bases clipped from V and 4 bases from J, the junction kept 8 bases outside the gene matches. The CDR3 loop spans 14 amino acids. Per the germline V gene, CDR1 is SNHLY and CDR2 is FYNNEI. The chain's CDR3 is CASRRMDRTTEAFF. The CDR3 nucleotides read TGTGCCAGCAGGCGGATGGACAGGACCACTGAAGCTTTCTTT.

The chain recombines TRBV15 with TRBJ1-1; the match to TRBD1 covers 8 bases. Germline CDR1 is LNHNV and CDR2 is YYDKDF (reference sequence). This CDR3 region has 15 residues. The junction had 3 bases not matched to a gene; V was cut back by 3 bases and J by 0 bases. The CDR3 DNA sequence: TGTGCCACCAGCAGGGACAGGGCGATGAACACTGAAGCTTTCTTT. It yields the protein CATSRDRAMNTEAFF.

The rearrangement links TRBV3-1 to TRBJ2-5; D possibly corresponds to TRBD2 (6 bases). Trimming left V 4 bases short and J 7 bases short, with 16 bases between. Germline CDR1 reads LGHDT; CDR2 reads YNNKEL (reference sequence). The CDR3 sequence is 14 residues long. As DNA, the CDR3 is TGTGCCAGCAGCCCAGGAGGGCCCCTCGGGACCCAGTACTTC. Residues: CASSPGGPLGTQYF.

This clonotype was counted a few times. The rearrangement joins TRBV5-1 to TRBJ1-1; D is unresolved. Germline V gene lookup returns CDR1 SGHRS and CDR2 YFSETQ. V dropped 0 bases and J dropped 2 bases, with 8 bases sitting between them. The CDR3 totals 14 residues. The CDR3: CASSLDSGNTEAFF. In DNA, the CDR3 is TGCGCCAGCAGCTTGGACAGTGGCAACACTGAAGCTTTCTTT. Supplemented by reference TRBV5-1 and TRBJ1-1, the full variable domain reads KAGVTQTPRYLIKTRGQQVTLSCSPISGHRSVSWYQQTPGQGLQFLFEYFSETQRNKGNFPGRFSGRQFSNSRSEMNVSTLELGDSALYLCASSLDSGNTEAFFGQGTRLTVV.

This clonotype was counted ten times or more. This chain links TRBV7-2 with TRBJ2-1; TRBD2 aligns across 7 bases. Trimming removed 4 bases from V and 4 bases from J; junction bases left unmatched: 7. The CDR3 length is 15 residues. Germline values: CDR1 SGHTA, CDR2 FQGNSA. Written as DNA, the CDR3 is TGTGCCAGCAGCTCGACTAGCTGGGGTTACAATGAGCAGTTCTTC. Protein sequence: CASSSTSWGYNEQFF.

This clonotype was picked up a small number of times. CDR3 DNA: TGCAGTGCCAAGACAGGCTCCTACAATGAGCAGTTCTTC. This encodes CSAKTGSYNEQFF. The rearrangement joins TRBV20-1 to TRBJ2-1, with a weak D call TRBD1 (6 bases). Germline assignment: CDR1 DFQATT and CDR2 SNEGSKA (reference sequence). The CDR3 loop spans 13 amino acids. The V and J ends lost 6 bases and 0 bases respectively, with 9 bases between them.

A few counts support this clonotype. CDR3 residues: CASSPGGMTKETQYF. The CDR3 DNA follows: TGTGCCAGCAGCCCCGGGGGGATGACCAAAGAGACCCAGTACTTC. The chain is built from TRBV3-1 and TRBJ2-5; 7 nucleotides line up with TRBD2. Germline V gene lookup returns CDR1 LGHDT and CDR2 YNNKEL (reference sequence). This CDR3 comprises 15 residues. V lost 4 bases to trimming and J lost 3 bases; unmatched junction nucleotides: 8.

The table lists this clonotype with a few counts. The chain carries TRBV24-1 and TRBJ1-2; 9 nucleotides align to TRBD1. In germline, CDR1 is KGHDR, CDR2 SFDVKD. The CDR3 has 16 residues. The V segment lost 5 bases and the J segment 5 bases; nucleotides outside the gene matches: 11. CDR3 coding DNA: TGTGCCACCAGTGGGAAGGGACAGGGCGAACTGTATGGCTACACCTTC. It encodes CATSGKGQGELYGYTF.

The genes are TRBV12-3 or TRBV12-4 and TRBJ1-1; D not resolved. Trimming left V 6 bases short and J 4 bases short, with 15 bases between. The CDR3 totals 14 residues. The CDR3 region has the DNA TGTGCCAGCAGGAACCCCGATCGGGGCACTGAAGCTTTCTTT. The encoded protein is CASRNPDRGTEAFF.

The V call is TRBV3-1, the J call TRBJ2-2; 10 positions match TRBD1. After removal of 5 bases from V and 4 bases from J, the junction contained 4 bases not matched to a gene. CDR1 and CDR2 (germline): LGHDT, YNNKEL (reference sequence). This CDR3 is built from 15 residues. CDR3 DNA: TGTGCCAGCAGCTGGGACAGGGGACGCACCGGGGAGCTGTTTTTT. Amino acids: CASSWDRGRTGELFF.

In this sample, this clonotype turned up a few times. The chain employs TRBV29-1 and TRBJ1-1, with TRBD1 identical over 10 bases. Losses at the gene ends were 5 bases for V and 3 bases for J; bases not matched to a gene: 15. CDR3 size: 17 residues. CDR1 SQVTM and CDR2 ANQGSEA come from the germline V gene. CDR3 protein: CSVTDPDRTGGDTEAFF. The DNA for the CDR3 is TGCAGCGTTACGGATCCCGACCGGACAGGGGGAGACACTGAAGCTTTCTTT.

V usage is TRBV5-6 and J usage is TRBJ2-3, with 9 nucleotides matching TRBD1. The V gene's germline CDR1 is SGHDT and CDR2 YYEEEE. The V gene end was trimmed by 4 bases and the J gene end by 8 bases; junction bases not matched to a gene: 11. This CDR3 comprises 15 residues. The CDR3 nucleotides are TGTGCCAGCAGCGGCCGGGACAGGGTGTTCCCTACGCAGTATTTT. This codes for CASSGRDRVFPTQYF.

This clonotype appeared a few times. The V and J genes are TRBV18 and TRBJ1-5; TRBD1 might be the D (5 bases). Germline values: CDR1 KGHSH, CDR2 LQKENI. The CDR3 runs 16 residues. V was shortened by 3 bases and J by 0 bases, with 12 bases between the two germline ends. The chain's CDR3 is CASSPTTVFSNQPQHF. For the CDR3, the DNA is TGTGCCAGCTCACCTACGACAGTGTTTAGCAATCAGCCCCAGCATTTT.

This clonotype was recorded at least ten times. The chain is built from TRBV12-3 or TRBV12-4 and TRBJ1-1; 7 bases agree with TRBD1. This CDR3 has 14 residues. Trimming cost V 3 bases and J 4 bases; bases outside gene matches: 5. DNA for the CDR3: TGTGCCAGCAGTTTCCAGACAGGGATCACTGAAGCTTTCTTT. It translates to CASSFQTGITEAFF.

The chain couples TRBV6-1 to TRBJ1-3; D remains ambiguous. Germline CDR1 is MNHNS and CDR2 is SASEGT. This CDR3 has 14 amino acids. The V end lost 10 bases, the J end lost 0 bases, and 13 bases lay between the germline ends. The chain's CDR3 is CATSVAASGNTIYF. The CDR3 nucleotides are TGTGCCACCTCGGTTGCGGCCTCTGGAAACACCATATATTTT.

This clonotype was found many times. J is TRBJ2-3 and V is TRBV12-3 or TRBV12-4; 9 positions agree with TRBD2. The CDR3 covers 15 residues. Trimming removed 4 bases from V and 1 base from J; junction bases left unmatched: 3. The CDR3 spells CASSWSGGRTDTQYF. The CDR3 DNA sequence: TGTGCCAGCAGTTGGAGCGGGGGGCGCACAGATACGCAGTATTTT.

This clonotype turned up a few times. The chain joins TRBV6-1 to TRBJ1-5; D not certain. Trimming took off 2 bases at V and 3 bases at J, with 14 bases between the two ends. This CDR3 is built from 16 residues. Per the germline V gene, CDR1 is MNHNS and CDR2 is SASEGT. The CDR3 is CASSEIPRGSNQPQHF. CDR3 sequence (DNA): TGTGCCAGCAGTGAAATCCCGCGGGGATCCAATCAGCCCCAGCATTTT.

At least ten counts were recorded for this clonotype. The chain joins TRBV6-1 to TRBJ1-5; D remains ambiguous. Trimming took 0 bases from V and 15 from J, leaving 18 bases between them. This CDR3 region has 14 residues. Germline V gene data show CDR1 as MNHNS and CDR2 as SASEGT. CDR3 DNA sequence: TGTGCCAGCAGTGAAGCGGGAAAAGTTGGGGATCCGCATTTT. Translation: CASSEAGKVGDPHF.

This clonotype was counted many times. V usage is TRBV12-3 or TRBV12-4 and J usage is TRBJ2-2; 13 bases fit TRBD2. This CDR3 comprises 16 residues. V lost 5 bases to trimming and J lost 7 bases; unmatched junction nucleotides: 7. CDR3 nucleotide sequence: TGTGCCAGCAGTACCACTAGCGGGAGGGCCATCGGGGAGCTGTTTTTT. Its translation: CASSTTSGRAIGELFF.